These 20 T cell receptor beta chains originate from one sample sequenced in a study of OX40 agonist ivuxolimab in advanced cancers. Receptors were amplified or captured by the immunoSEQ multiplex PCR assay. The clones in this table, taken by TCRdb from immuneACCESS, are in-frame only. Not every clone is retained; where verified, under half of the shortfall comes from an unresolved V gene, and the cause of the rest is unknown. Recorded for this sample are under 65,000 clones; approximately 90% of them occurred a single time. 0.44% of the sample goes to the ten largest clones. The sequenced sample was CD4+ or CD8+ T cells sorted from blood, obtained in a trial of the OX40 agonist ivuxolimab. The receptors were sampled from an adult with an advanced solid tumor such as melanoma, head and neck, liver or kidney cancer.

The chain links TRBV19 to TRBJ1-5; 11 positions agree with TRBD1. Per germline, CDR1 LNHDA and CDR2 SQIVND (reference sequence). The CDR3 is made up of 14 amino acids. J gave up 4 bases and V 9 bases, and 5 bases lay outside the gene matches. CDR3 protein: CASAGQGGNQPQHF. CDR3 sequence (DNA): TGTGCCAGCGCGGGACAGGGGGGGAATCAGCCCCAGCATTTT.

This chain links TRBV30 with TRBJ1-2; no clear D gene. The germline V and J ends were trimmed by 0 bases and 1 base, with 6 bases remaining between them. The germline V gene has CDR1 GTSNPN and CDR2 SVGIG (reference sequence). The CDR3 is 13 amino acids. This chain's CDR3 is CAWSVQNNYGYTF. As DNA, the CDR3 is TGTGCCTGGAGTGTGCAGAATAACTATGGCTACACCTTC. The full variable domain, its missing parts supplied by reference TRBV30 and TRBJ1-2, is SQTIHQWPATLVQPVGSPLSLECTVEGTSNPNLYWYRQAAGRGLQLLFYSVGIGQISSEVPQNLSASRPQDRQFILSSKKLLLSDSGFYLCAWSVQNNYGYTFGSGTRLTVV.

The V gene is TRBV6-1, the J gene TRBJ2-1, with TRBD1 identical over 7 bases. This CDR3 region has 13 residues. V shed 4 bases and J 9 bases; nucleotides not matched to a gene: 6. CDR1 is MNHNS and CDR2 is SASEGT in the germline V gene. The CDR3 protein is CASSARGQSEQFF. The CDR3 DNA reads as TGTGCCAGCAGTGCAAGGGGACAGAGTGAGCAGTTCTTC.

Notes on this clone: The sample carries other DNA sequences with the same CDR3. The V call is TRBV5-4, the J call TRBJ1-1; the D gene is possibly TRBD1 (5 bases). Germline CDR1 is SGHNT and CDR2 is YYREEE (reference sequence). The CDR3 is 12 residues long. Trimming removed 0 bases from V and 7 bases from J, with 7 bases in between. The CDR3 sequence is CASSLVGGEAFF. The CDR3 DNA is TGTGCCAGCAGCTTGGTCGGGGGTGAAGCTTTCTTT.

The CDR3 nucleotides read TGTGCCAGCAGGGTGACTAGCGGGAGCACAGATACGCAGTATTTT. This codes for CASRVTSGSTDTQYF. The chain employs TRBV6-1 and TRBJ2-3, with TRBD2 matching 10 bases. This CDR3 has 15 residues. Per germline, CDR1 MNHNS and CDR2 SASEGT. V dropped 6 bases and J dropped 0; count of bases not matched to a gene: 3.

The chain uses TRBV7-2 and TRBJ2-1; 9 bases are a match to TRBD2. Germline loops: CDR1 SGHTA, CDR2 FQGNSA. The CDR3 contains 18 residues. The trim removed 2 bases at V and 5 bases at J, leaving 13 bases unmatched. The CDR3 loop reads CASSLSVERREGNNEQFF. The CDR3 DNA reads TGTGCCAGCAGCTTAAGTGTGGAACGGCGGGAGGGAAACAATGAGCAGTTCTTC.

This chain uses TRBV5-5 with TRBJ1-5; D remains ambiguous. This CDR3 has 16 amino acids. Trimming cost V 3 bases and J 2 bases, with 15 bases left between them. Looked up from germline, CDR1 is SGHKS and CDR2 is YYEKEE (reference sequence). In DNA, the CDR3 is TGTGCCAGCAGCTCGGGGAACGGGGTTCGCAATCAGCCCCAGCATTTT. Its translation: CASSSGNGVRNQPQHF.

This clone was detected a few times. CDR3 amino acids: CASSLGDSGTQYF. CDR3 sequence (DNA): TGTGCCAGCAGCTTAGGGGACAGCGGGACCCAGTACTTC. The gene calls are TRBV7-8 and TRBJ2-5, with 7 bases fitting TRBD1. There are 13 residues in the CDR3. J was trimmed by 7 bases and V by 1 base; bases with no gene match: 3. CDR1 and CDR2 (germline): SGHVS, FQNEAQ. The full variable domain, rest sourced from reference TRBV7-8 and TRBJ2-5, is GAGVSQSPRYKVAKRGQDVALRCDPISGHVSLFWYQQALGQGPEFLTYFQNEAQLDKSGLPSDRFFAERPEGSVSTLKIQRTQQEDSAVYLCASSLGDSGTQYFGPGTRLLVL.

The sample holds a few counts of this clone. The J gene is TRBJ1-1, the V gene TRBV30; D is perhaps TRBD1 (6 bases). The CDR3 sequence is 12 residues long. Trimming pared 2 bases from V and 11 bases from J, leaving 15 bases between. The germline V gene has CDR1 GTSNPN and CDR2 SVGIG (reference sequence). CDR3 in DNA: TGTGCCTGGAGTACGACAGGCAAGCATGCTTTCTTT. Its protein product is CAWSTTGKHAFF.

The V gene is TRBV10-1, the J gene TRBJ2-7; D gene unclear. Trimming took off 11 bases at V and 7 bases at J, with 30 bases between the two ends. The CDR3 length is 16 residues. Germline CDR1 and CDR2: WNHNN and SYGVQD (reference sequence). CDR3 residues: CALPAKSLFPKSEQYF. CDR3 nucleotides: TGCGCCCTTCCTGCGAAGTCTTTATTTCCGAAGTCAGAGCAGTACTTC.

The J gene is TRBJ2-1, the V gene TRBV4-1; no clear D gene. Trimming took 2 bases from V and 0 from J, leaving 17 bases between them. Per the germline V gene, CDR1 is MGHRA and CDR2 is YSYEKL. CDR3 length: 18 residues. CDR3 coding DNA: TGCGCCAGCAGCCAACTCGACCTAATACAGAGCTCCTACAATGAGCAGTTCTTC. It codes for CASSQLDLIQSSYNEQFF.

V usage is TRBV30 and J usage is TRBJ2-3; TRBD2 matches 13 bases. Trimming at V came to 2 bases and at J to 7 bases, leaving 9 bases not matched to a gene. The CDR3 contains 16 residues. Germline lookup yields CDR1 GTSNPN and CDR2 SVGIG (reference sequence). Written as DNA, the CDR3 is TGTGCCTGGAGTAGACAGGGACTAGCGGGATCGAATACGCAGTATTTT. This codes for CAWSRQGLAGSNTQYF. The full variable domain, in which reference TRBV30 and TRBJ2-3 provide the parts outside the CDR3, is SQTIHQWPATLVQPVGSPLSLECTVEGTSNPNLYWYRQAAGRGLQLLFYSVGIGQISSEVPQNLSASRPQDRQFILSSKKLLLSDSGFYLCAWSRQGLAGSNTQYFGPGTRLTVL.

This clone was detected only once. The chain joins TRBV7-2 to TRBJ1-5, with unresolved D. The CDR3 has 13 residues. Germline V CDR1 and CDR2: SGHTA, FQGNSA. Trimming left V 4 bases short and J 7 bases short, with 11 bases between. The CDR3 here is CASSSQPSQPQHF. For the CDR3, the DNA is TGTGCCAGCAGCTCCCAACCCAGCCAGCCCCAGCATTTT. The full variable domain, its missing parts supplied by reference TRBV7-2 and TRBJ1-5, is GAGVSQSPSNKVTEKGKDVELRCDPISGHTALYWYRQSLGQGLEFLIYFQGNSAPDKSGLPSDRFSAERTGGSVSTLTIQRTQQEDSAVYLCASSSQPSQPQHFGDGTRLSIL.

V and J are TRBV11-3 and TRBJ2-1; D gene uncertain. Trimming cost V 5 bases and J 0 bases, with 11 bases left between them. CDR1 is SGHNT and CDR2 is YENEEA in the germline V gene. The CDR3 consists of 15 residues. In DNA, the CDR3 is TGTGCCAGCAGCGTTGTCGACCACTCCTACAATGAGCAGTTCTTC. Protein sequence: CASSVVDHSYNEQFF.

The gene calls are TRBV19 and TRBJ2-1; 12 bases agree with TRBD2. In germline, CDR1 is LNHDA, CDR2 SQIVND (reference sequence). CDR3 length: 18 residues. Trimming cost V 5 bases and J 3 bases; bases outside gene matches: 11. The CDR3 region has the DNA TGTGCCAGTAGTCTCGGTCTAGCGGGAGGGTCGGTCTACAATGAGCAGTTCTTC. Encoded protein: CASSLGLAGGSVYNEQFF.

J is TRBJ2-2 and V is TRBV2; D may correspond to TRBD1 or TRBD2 (7 bases each). The V end lost 5 bases, the J end lost 1 base, and 14 bases lay between the germline ends. Germline CDR1 SNHLY, CDR2 FYNNEI. The CDR3 contains 16 residues. The DNA for the CDR3 is TGTGCCAGCAGTAGACAGGGACTACAGAACACCGGGGAGCTGTTTTTT. Protein sequence: CASSRQGLQNTGELFF.

The rearrangement joins TRBV6-5 to TRBJ1-2, with D perhaps TRBD1 (6 bases). The CDR3 is 14 residues long. From germline, CDR1 is MNHEY and CDR2 SVGAGI. The V end was cut by 7 bases, the J end by 3 bases, with 15 bases between. The CDR3, as DNA: TGTGCCAGCACCCCTACACAGGGCCACTATGGCTACACCTTC. This sequence encodes CASTPTQGHYGYTF.

The chain links TRBV9 to TRBJ1-2; 8 bases line up with TRBD1. The V gene's germline CDR1 is SGDLS and CDR2 YYNGEE. J gave up 2 bases and V 4 bases, and 7 bases lay outside the gene matches. The CDR3 sequence is 15 residues long. CDR3 nucleotide sequence: TGTGCCAGCAGCCCTTCCGGGACAGGCAACTATGGCTACACCTTC. Its translation is CASSPSGTGNYGYTF.

The V gene is TRBV19, the J gene TRBJ1-4, with 10 bases fitting TRBD1. V lost 7 bases, J lost 8 bases, and 4 bases stayed unmatched. Germline-derived CDR1 and CDR2 are LNHDA and SQIVND (reference sequence). The CDR3 is made up of 13 amino acids. The CDR3 nucleotides read TGTGCCAGTACCCGGGACAGGGGCGAAAAACTGTTTTTT. Protein sequence: CASTRDRGEKLFF.

This chain connects TRBV5-1 to TRBJ2-6; 10 bases are a match to TRBD1. The length of the CDR3 is 18 residues. The V segment lost 2 bases and the J segment 0 bases; nucleotides outside the gene matches: 5. Germline CDR1 is SGHRS and CDR2 is YFSETQ. The CDR3 region is CASSFGTGVLSGANVLTF. The CDR3 region has the DNA TGCGCCAGCAGCTTCGGGACAGGGGTACTCTCTGGGGCCAACGTCCTGACTTTC.